This TCR beta chain was captured in a study of cytomegalovirus exposure and HLA in healthy donors. Study overall: According to later analysis, the same platform produced the approximately 120 validation and approximately 700 first-cohort repertoires.

TCRdb keeps only in-frame clones here, not all; method: immunoSEQ multiplex PCR. The sample includes tens of thousands of clones, roughly 97% of them seen just once. With 2 bases removed from V and 3 bases from J, the gap between germline ends came to 10 bases. Germline-derived CDR1 and CDR2 are MNHEY and SMNVEV (reference sequence). This CDR3 contains 14 residues. The V and J genes are TRBV27 and TRBJ1-2; D may be TRBD1 (6 bases). This clonotype was obtained from a young man in good health and CMV-seronegative. Sequenced: PBMCs. The CDR3 sequence: CASSLKQGHYGYTF. The CDR3 DNA follows: TGTGCCAGCAGTTTAAAACAGGGTCACTATGGCTACACCTTC.